This T cell receptor beta chain was sequenced in a study of T cell responses to AZD1222 COVID-19 vaccine. A remark on this clone: Its target is unknown.

Regarding the study as a whole: No repertoire was sampled before or during the peak T cell response, only after it. The donor group comprised mostly white British people and more females; the analysis possibly underestimated clonal diversity. Reportedly, close to half of spike-specific TCRs are directed against unmutated variant regions.

Method: immunoSEQ multiplex PCR; TCRdb's copy keeps in-frame clones and lacks some. The repertoire holds around 130,000 clones, with around 89% as singletons. The CDR3 sequence is 16 residues long. Germline lookup yields CDR1 MNHNY and CDR2 SVGAGI (reference sequence). The ends were cut back, 3 bases at V and 5 bases at J, with 16 bases in the middle. Pooling of second doses given at about 4 or about 12 weeks was done. The rearrangement joins TRBV6-6 to TRBJ2-2; D may be TRBD2 (6 bases). Sequencing used peripheral blood, obtained 28 days after the second AZD1222 dose. The receptor comes from an adult who received the AZD1222 COVID-19 vaccine. In DNA form, the CDR3 reads TGTGCCAGCAGTTATAAGTTAGCGGCCCTAACCGGGGAGCTGTTTTTT. Amino acid sequence: CASSYKLAALTGELFF.